A selection of T cell receptor beta chains follows, all from one sample in a study of shared clonotypes between healthy human individuals. Profiled with immunoSEQ multiplex PCR; TCRdb holds only in-frame clones, not every one. The top ten clones hold more than 0.9% of a sample with some 1,900,000 clones, approximately 95% of them seen once. The specimen was naive CD8+ T cells sorted from blood. Receptors originate from a man between 18 and 29 years old in good health. Each CDR3 is given with its conserved first and last residue. Fields, in order: clone size, J gene, V gene, D gene, CDR3 protein, CDR3 DNA. A D gene is named only where the DNA matches it firmly. Clone size is not always given. Where it is, it says once, few, many or a class for expanded clones.

>-|TRBJ1-2|TRBV7-9|-
CASSPTAIYGYTF
TGTGCCAGCAGCCCGACAGCTATCTATGGCTACACCTTC
>-|TRBJ1-5|TRBV28|TRBD1
CASSWTGGWDQPQHF
TGTGCCAGCAGTTGGACAGGAGGTTGGGATCAGCCCCAGCATTTT
>once|TRBJ2-7|TRBV5-1|-
CASRQAEGHEQYF
TGCGCCAGCAGGCAGGCAGAGGGTCACGAGCAGTACTTC
>-|TRBJ1-1|TRBV15|-
CATSRDRGMGTEAFF
TGTGCCACCAGCAGAGATCGGGGTATGGGAACTGAAGCTTTCTTT
>once|TRBJ2-1|TRBV6-5|-
CASRAGNEQFF
TGTGCCAGCAGGGCAGGGAATGAGCAGTTCTTC
>once|TRBJ2-7|TRBV4-3|TRBD2
CASSHQLAALGEQYF
TGCGCCAGCAGCCATCAACTAGCGGCCTTGGGAGAGCAGTACTTC
>-|TRBJ2-7|TRBV2|-
CASSGHSSYEQYF
TGTGCCAGCAGCGGGCATAGCTCCTACGAGCAGTACTTC
>-|TRBJ2-7|TRBV15|TRBD2
CATSRDREGTSSYEQYF
TGTGCCACCAGCAGAGATCGGGAGGGAACCAGCTCCTACGAGCAGTACTTC
>-|TRBJ2-3|TRBV27|TRBD2
CASSLVLAGGPGTDTQYF
TGTGCCAGCAGTTTAGTACTAGCGGGGGGGCCTGGCACAGATACGCAGTATTTT
>-|TRBJ1-5|TRBV27|-
CASTLGGGQPQHF
TGTGCCAGCACCTTGGGTGGGGGTCAGCCCCAGCATTTT
>-|TRBJ2-7|TRBV4-3|-
CASSQLDGAYEQYF
TGCGCCAGCAGCCAGCTCGACGGAGCCTACGAGCAGTACTTC
>-|TRBJ2-7|TRBV5-5|TRBD1
CASSLGTGAEQYF
TGTGCCAGCAGCTTGGGGACAGGCGCCGAGCAGTACTTC
>-|TRBJ2-7|TRBV7-9|-
CASSLFQGLDISYEQYF
TGTGCCAGCAGCTTATTCCAGGGCCTCGATATCTCCTACGAGCAGTACTTC
>-|TRBJ2-1|TRBV28|-
CASSSLLGNEQFF
TGTGCCAGCAGCTCACTACTAGGAAATGAGCAGTTCTTC
>-|TRBJ1-2|TRBV29-1|TRBD1
CSVERDSLYGYTF
TGCAGCGTTGAAAGGGACAGCTTATATGGCTACACCTTC
>-|TRBJ1-6|TRBV10-2|-
CASSEWVPDHNSPLHF
TGCGCCAGCAGTGAGTGGGTCCCCGACCATAATTCACCCCTCCACTTT
>-|TRBJ2-7|TRBV28|TRBD1
CASSPPTTGWYEQYF
TGTGCCAGCAGTCCTCCTACGACAGGGTGGTACGAGCAGTACTTC
>-|TRBJ1-1|TRBV4-1|TRBD1
CASRTGGTEAFF
TGCGCCAGCAGGACAGGGGGCACTGAAGCTTTCTTT
>-|TRBJ1-4|TRBV29-1|-
CSVATGVNEKLFF
TGCAGCGTTGCCACGGGGGTTAATGAAAAACTGTTTTTT
>-|TRBJ2-1|TRBV6-1|TRBD2
CASSSTGGYSNEQFF
TGTGCCAGCAGTTCAACGGGGGGGTATTCCAATGAGCAGTTCTTC
>once|TRBJ2-3|TRBV19|TRBD2
CASSKAGGPNTDTQYF
TGTGCCAGTAGCAAGGCGGGAGGCCCAAACACAGATACGCAGTATTTT
>-|TRBJ2-2|TRBV7-9|-
CASGQGTSNTGELFF
TGTGCCAGCGGTCAAGGGACAAGCAACACCGGGGAGCTGTTTTTT
>-|TRBJ2-3|TRBV28|TRBD2
CASSGGLGLAVNTDTQYF
TGTGCCAGCAGCGGGGGACTGGGACTAGCAGTTAACACAGATACGCAGTATTTT
>-|TRBJ1-2|TRBV7-9|-
CASSLAGSFSGYTF
TGTGCCAGCAGCTTAGCGGGAAGTTTTAGCGGCTACACCTTC
>once|TRBJ2-1|TRBV29-1|-
CSVEDGLAEQFF
TGCAGCGTTGAAGATGGGCTAGCTGAGCAGTTCTTC
>-|TRBJ2-1|TRBV9|-
CASSVGGHNEQFF
TGTGCCAGCAGCGTAGGGGGACACAATGAGCAGTTCTTC
>-|TRBJ1-5|TRBV7-8|-
CASSLAVPPGSQPQHF
TGTGCCAGCAGCTTAGCTGTCCCTCCGGGGAGTCAGCCCCAGCATTTT
>once|TRBJ2-7|TRBV7-8|-
CASSSAPAYEQYF
TGTGCCAGCAGCTCCGCCCCAGCCTACGAGCAGTACTTC
>-|TRBJ1-1|TRBV30|-
CAWSVWRRDTEAFF
TGTGCCTGGAGTGTATGGAGGCGCGACACTGAAGCTTTCTTT
>-|TRBJ2-2|TRBV21-1|-
CASSKWSGTPDWELFF
TGTGCCAGCAGCAAATGGTCCGGGACGCCGGACTGGGAGCTGTTTTTT
>-|TRBJ1-2|TRBV6-1|-
CASTTGTYGYTF
TGTGCCAGTACCACCGGGACATATGGCTACACCTTC
>-|TRBJ2-7|TRBV4-1|-
CASSLQTVSSYEQYF
TGCGCCAGCAGCCTTCAGACGGTGAGCTCCTACGAGCAGTACTTC
>-|TRBJ2-3|TRBV5-1|-
CASSLRGAGSTDTQYF
TGCGCCAGCAGCTTGAGAGGGGCCGGAAGCACAGATACGCAGTATTTT
>-|TRBJ2-5|TRBV10-2|-
CASSDPGLRRETQYF
TGCGCCAGCAGTGACCCAGGCCTCCGGAGGGAGACCCAGTACTTC
>-|TRBJ1-1|TRBV27|-
CASSWSERDLTENTEAFF
TGTGCCAGCAGTTGGTCCGAGAGAGACCTGACCGAGAACACTGAAGCTTTCTTT
>once|TRBJ2-7|TRBV19|-
CASSAAISYEQYF
TGTGCCAGTAGTGCGGCTATTTCCTACGAGCAGTACTTC
>-|TRBJ2-7|TRBV27|TRBD1
CARSYIEGQTYEQYF
TGTGCCAGGAGTTATATCGAGGGACAGACCTACGAGCAGTACTTC
>-|TRBJ2-7|TRBV7-8|TRBD2
CASSLRTSGSYEQYF
TGTGCCAGCAGCTTACGTACTAGCGGCTCCTACGAGCAGTACTTC
>once|TRBJ2-2|TRBV10-1|-
CATRGRTGELFF
TGCGCCACCCGCGGCCGAACCGGGGAGCTGTTTTTT
>-|TRBJ1-2|TRBV7-9|-
CASSLDPSYGYTF
TGTGCCAGCAGCTTAGACCCCAGCTATGGCTACACCTTC
>few|TRBJ1-2|TRBV6-6|-
CAAYQTALYGYTF
TGTGCCGCCTACCAGACAGCTCTATATGGCTACACCTTC
>-|TRBJ2-7|TRBV11-2|-
CASSMDTTYEQYF
TGTGCCAGCAGCATGGACACAACCTACGAGCAGTACTTC
>-|TRBJ1-1|TRBV9|-
CASSTTGVGEAFF
TGTGCCAGCAGCACTACGGGGGTGGGTGAAGCTTTCTTT
>-|TRBJ2-3|TRBV11-2|TRBD1
CASSLWQGADTQYF
TGTGCCAGCAGCTTATGGCAGGGGGCAGATACGCAGTATTTT
>-|TRBJ1-3|TRBV15|-
CATLDQSSGNTIYF
TGTGCCACTTTGGACCAGAGCTCTGGAAACACCATATATTTT
>-|TRBJ2-7|TRBV10-3|-
CAIMVEGRFSYEQYF
TGTGCCATCATGGTCGAAGGACGGTTCTCCTACGAGCAGTACTTC
>-|TRBJ2-7|TRBV27|-
CASSFSGQAPLYEQYF
TGTGCCAGCAGTTTTTCTGGGCAGGCTCCGCTTTACGAGCAGTACTTC
>-|TRBJ1-5|TRBV28|TRBD1
CASSLSAGTGGYSNQPQHF
TGTGCCAGCAGTTTATCGGCAGGGACAGGGGGTTATAGCAATCAGCCCCAGCATTTT
>-|TRBJ2-3|TRBV5-5|-
CASSLAGTSTDTQYF
TGTGCCAGCAGCTTGGCAGGGACTAGCACAGATACGCAGTATTTT
>-|TRBJ2-1|TRBV27|-
CASSLRGVSYNEQFF
TGTGCCAGCAGTTTGAGAGGGGTTTCCTACAATGAGCAGTTCTTC
>-|TRBJ2-1|TRBV28|-
CASSFSGGYNEQFF
TGTGCCAGCAGTTTCTCGGGCGGGTACAATGAGCAGTTCTTC